These T cell receptor beta chains were read from a single sample in a study of patients and donors after allogeneic stem cell transplantation. MiXCR, run by TCRdb on the RT-PCR reads, gives a single entry per CDR3 protein. The top ten clones hold about 6% of a sample with about 960,000 distinct CDR3 sequences, more than 15% of them seen once. Sequencing input: blood, either unsorted or a sorted T cell fraction (not recorded which). The receptors stem from a human donor who was either an allogeneic HSCT recipient or a stem cell or donor lymphocyte infusion donor (not recorded which). It is not recorded whose cells these are; they may come from a transplant donor. Both conserved end residues are part of each CDR3. A D gene is named only where the DNA matches it firmly. Clone sizes are given selectively: once, few, many, or a class where the clone is expanded.

D gene: -
V gene: TRBV5-1
clone size: -
J gene: TRBJ2-7
CDR3 DNA: TGCGCCAGCAGCAACTACAGGGGAGGTTTGGACGAGCAGTACTTC
CDR3 protein: CASSNYRGGLDEQYF

D gene: -
V gene: TRBV28
clone size: -
J gene: TRBJ1-2
CDR3 DNA: TGTGCCAGCAGTCCTCTACAGGGTACCAACTATGGCTACACCTTC
CDR3 protein: CASSPLQGTNYGYTF

D gene: -
V gene: TRBV4-3
clone size: -
J gene: TRBJ2-2
CDR3 DNA: TGCGCCAGCAGCCTGCTTCGGTTCTCCGGGGAGCTGTTTTTT
CDR3 protein: CASSLLRFSGELFF

D gene: -
V gene: TRBV20-1
clone size: many
J gene: TRBJ1-1
CDR3 DNA: TGCAGTGCTAGAGGGATCAGGGGCGCGGGTCTGGACACTGAAGCTTTCTTT
CDR3 protein: CSARGIRGAGLDTEAFF

D gene: -
V gene: TRBV27
clone size: -
J gene: TRBJ2-1
CDR3 DNA: TGTGCCAGCAGTTTTGCAGCGGAAGGCCCTTACAATGAGCAGTTCTTC
CDR3 protein: CASSFAAEGPYNEQFF

D gene: -
V gene: TRBV29-1
clone size: few
J gene: TRBJ1-1
CDR3 DNA: TGCAGCGGGGGTCGAACGTCCGGTGAAGCTTTCTTT
CDR3 protein: CSGGRTSGEAFF

D gene: -
V gene: TRBV27
clone size: few
J gene: TRBJ2-3
CDR3 DNA: TGTGCCAGCAGTTCGAAGGGGGACACAGATACGCAGTATTTT
CDR3 protein: CASSSKGDTDTQYF

D gene: -
V gene: TRBV5-1
clone size: -
J gene: TRBJ1-2
CDR3 DNA: TGCGCCAGCAGCTTGTTTATCCGGGACCAAACATTATATGGCTACACCTTC
CDR3 protein: CASSLFIRDQTLYGYTF

D gene: -
V gene: TRBV5-1
clone size: few
J gene: TRBJ2-5
CDR3 DNA: TGCGCCAGCAGCAAGCAGGTGTGGAGGGAGGAGACCCAGTACTTC
CDR3 protein: CASSKQVWREETQYF

D gene: -
V gene: TRBV5-1
clone size: few
J gene: TRBJ1-1
CDR3 DNA: TGCGCCAGCACCCCCCGACGGTGGGACACTGAAGCTTTCTTT
CDR3 protein: CASTPRRWDTEAFF

D gene: -
V gene: TRBV12-3/TRBV12-4
clone size: -
J gene: TRBJ1-4
CDR3 DNA: TGTGCCAGCAGTTTCAGCCAGGAGGAAAAACTGTTTTTT
CDR3 protein: CASSFSQEEKLFF

D gene: TRBD2
V gene: TRBV2
clone size: -
J gene: TRBJ2-3
CDR3 DNA: TGTGCCAGCAGAGCGGGACTAGCGGGAGGGACAGATACGCAGTATTTT
CDR3 protein: CASRAGLAGGTDTQYF

D gene: -
V gene: TRBV24-1
clone size: -
J gene: TRBJ1-5
CDR3 DNA: TGTGCCACCTCCGAGGGGGGGCCCGATCAGCCCCAGCATTTT
CDR3 protein: CATSEGGPDQPQHF

D gene: -
V gene: TRBV6-1
clone size: once
J gene: TRBJ1-1
CDR3 DNA: TGTGCCAGCAGTGAAGCGGGGGGAGGGACTGAAGCTTTCTTT
CDR3 protein: CASSEAGGGTEAFF

D gene: -
V gene: TRBV20-1
clone size: few
J gene: TRBJ1-4
CDR3 DNA: TGCAGTTCTCAAGGGGAAAAACTGTTTTTT
CDR3 protein: CSSQGEKLFF

D gene: -
V gene: TRBV12-3/TRBV12-4
clone size: many
J gene: TRBJ2-1
CDR3 DNA: TGTGCCAGCAGTTTGGGCGGGGACCCCTACAATGAGCAGTTCTTC
CDR3 protein: CASSLGGDPYNEQFF

D gene: -
V gene: TRBV5-1
clone size: few
J gene: TRBJ1-2
CDR3 DNA: TGCGCCAGCAGCCCGCGGGCTGGAGGACATGGCTACACCTTC
CDR3 protein: CASSPRAGGHGYTF

D gene: -
V gene: TRBV6-2/TRBV6-3
clone size: -
J gene: TRBJ1-5
CDR3 DNA: TGTGCCAGCAGTTACGCACACACCAATCAGCCCCAGCATTTT
CDR3 protein: CASSYAHTNQPQHF

D gene: -
V gene: TRBV9
clone size: many
J gene: TRBJ1-1
CDR3 DNA: TGTGCCAGCAGCGTAGGCCCAAGGAACACTGAAGCTTTCTTT
CDR3 protein: CASSVGPRNTEAFF

D gene: -
V gene: TRBV29-1
clone size: few
J gene: TRBJ1-1
CDR3 DNA: TGCAGCGTTCCGGGAAGGGTGAACACTGAAGCTTTCTTT
CDR3 protein: CSVPGRVNTEAFF

D gene: -
V gene: TRBV20-1
clone size: few
J gene: TRBJ2-7
CDR3 DNA: TGCAGTGCTCCACAACTTAACCCGGGACAACTTAAATCCTACGAGCAGTACTTC
CDR3 protein: CSAPQLNPGQLKSYEQYF

D gene: -
V gene: TRBV4-2
clone size: -
J gene: TRBJ2-1
CDR3 DNA: TGTGCCAGCAGCCAAGAGGAAACCTACAATGAGCAGTTCTTC
CDR3 protein: CASSQEETYNEQFF

D gene: TRBD1
V gene: TRBV12-3/TRBV12-4
clone size: many
J gene: TRBJ1-5
CDR3 DNA: TGTGCCAGCAGTCCTACGACAGGGGAGGGCAATCAGCCCCAGCATTTT
CDR3 protein: CASSPTTGEGNQPQHF

D gene: TRBD1
V gene: TRBV20-1
clone size: -
J gene: TRBJ2-3
CDR3 DNA: TGCAGTGCTCGCTTTAAGACAGGGGTCGATACGCAGTATTTT
CDR3 protein: CSARFKTGVDTQYF

D gene: TRBD1
V gene: TRBV6-2/TRBV6-3
clone size: -
J gene: TRBJ1-1
CDR3 DNA: TGTGCCAGCAGTTACTCGACAGGGGGTACGAACACTGAAGCTTTCTTT
CDR3 protein: CASSYSTGGTNTEAFF

D gene: -
V gene: TRBV4-2
clone size: -
J gene: TRBJ1-6
CDR3 DNA: TGTGCCAGCACCCAGGATTCCCCCTCTAATTCACCCCTCCACTTT
CDR3 protein: CASTQDSPSNSPLHF

D gene: -
V gene: TRBV7-9
clone size: -
J gene: TRBJ2-7
CDR3 DNA: TGTGCCAGCAGCTTATATGAAGCCTACGAGCAGTACTTC
CDR3 protein: CASSLYEAYEQYF

D gene: -
V gene: TRBV3-1
clone size: few
J gene: TRBJ2-3
CDR3 DNA: TGTGCCAGCAGCCATGACGACTACCGCACAGATACGCAGTATTTT
CDR3 protein: CASSHDDYRTDTQYF

D gene: -
V gene: TRBV11-3
clone size: -
J gene: TRBJ1-1
CDR3 DNA: TGTGCCATCCAGCCGGGGGGAACCACTGAAGCTTTCTTT
CDR3 protein: CAIQPGGTTEAFF

D gene: -
V gene: TRBV19
clone size: -
J gene: TRBJ2-1
CDR3 DNA: TGTGCCAGTAGTTCTCGGACGGCATACTACAATGAGCAGTTCTTC
CDR3 protein: CASSSRTAYYNEQFF

D gene: -
V gene: TRBV9
clone size: few
J gene: TRBJ2-6
CDR3 DNA: TGTGCCAGCAGCGTCTCGACAGCAACCTTCTCTGGGGCCAACGTCCTGACTTTC
CDR3 protein: CASSVSTATFSGANVLTF

D gene: -
V gene: TRBV5-1
clone size: few
J gene: TRBJ2-3
CDR3 DNA: TGCGCCAGCAGCTTGACGGGGGTGGTTGGAGATACGCAGTATTTT
CDR3 protein: CASSLTGVVGDTQYF

D gene: -
V gene: TRBV5-1
clone size: -
J gene: TRBJ2-7
CDR3 DNA: TGCGCCAGCAGCTCTGGTGGGCCCTTCGAGCAGTACTTC
CDR3 protein: CASSSGGPFEQYF

D gene: TRBD1
V gene: TRBV12-3/TRBV12-4
clone size: few
J gene: TRBJ2-1
CDR3 DNA: TGTGCCAGCAGTTCCAATAAGGGGGACAGGAGGGGGGCTTTGAATAATGAGCAGTTCTTC
CDR3 protein: CASSSNKGDRRGALNNEQFF

D gene: TRBD2
V gene: TRBV4-1
clone size: few
J gene: TRBJ2-7
CDR3 DNA: TGCGCCAGCAGCAGTATAGCGGGAGGGCCCCACGAGCAGTACTTC
CDR3 protein: CASSSIAGGPHEQYF

D gene: -
V gene: TRBV7-9
clone size: -
J gene: TRBJ2-7
CDR3 DNA: TGTGCCAGCAGCTCCACGCAAGGGGCAGGGGAGCAGTACTTC
CDR3 protein: CASSSTQGAGEQYF

D gene: TRBD1
V gene: TRBV5-6
clone size: -
J gene: TRBJ1-1
CDR3 DNA: TGTGCCAGCAGCAGGGACAGGGGAGGGGATTTCTTT
CDR3 protein: CASSRDRGGDFF

D gene: -
V gene: TRBV6-6
clone size: -
J gene: TRBJ2-7
CDR3 DNA: TGTGCCATCCGAGACTGGAAGACCTACGAGCAGTACTTC
CDR3 protein: CAIRDWKTYEQYF

D gene: TRBD2
V gene: TRBV2
clone size: few
J gene: TRBJ2-1
CDR3 DNA: TGTGCCAGCAGTGAAGGGCGGGGGGGCCGGCTCAGTGAGCAGTTCTTC
CDR3 protein: CASSEGRGGRLSEQFF

D gene: TRBD1
V gene: TRBV5-6
clone size: few
J gene: TRBJ1-1
CDR3 DNA: TGTGCCAGCAGCCCGGGACAGTTTAACACTGAAGCTTTCTTT
CDR3 protein: CASSPGQFNTEAFF

D gene: TRBD1
V gene: TRBV9
clone size: few
J gene: TRBJ1-1
CDR3 DNA: TGTGCCAGCAGCGGAGGACAGGGGTGGAACACTGAAGCTTTCTTT
CDR3 protein: CASSGGQGWNTEAFF

D gene: -
V gene: TRBV12-3/TRBV12-4
clone size: few
J gene: TRBJ2-4
CDR3 DNA: TGTGCCAGCAGCCAGACAAGTCCCAAAAACATTCAGTACTTC
CDR3 protein: CASSQTSPKNIQYF

D gene: -
V gene: TRBV2
clone size: -
J gene: TRBJ2-7
CDR3 DNA: TGTGCCAGCAGACCACAGGGAAACGAGCAGTACTTC
CDR3 protein: CASRPQGNEQYF

D gene: TRBD1
V gene: TRBV4-3
clone size: -
J gene: TRBJ1-2
CDR3 DNA: TGCGCCAGCAGCCAAGATGGGGGACAGGCCTTCTATGGCTACACCTTC
CDR3 protein: CASSQDGGQAFYGYTF

D gene: -
V gene: TRBV20-1
clone size: few
J gene: TRBJ2-7
CDR3 DNA: TGCAGTGCAATAGGACTTGCCTCCTACGAGCAGTACTTC
CDR3 protein: CSAIGLASYEQYF

D gene: TRBD1
V gene: TRBV11-2
clone size: many
J gene: TRBJ2-1
CDR3 DNA: TGTGCCAGCAGCTTTCGGGGGACAGGGGGCTTTGAGCAGTTCTTC
CDR3 protein: CASSFRGTGGFEQFF

D gene: -
V gene: TRBV5-1
clone size: few
J gene: TRBJ2-5
CDR3 DNA: TGCGCCAGCAGCCCGGGACCGATTCCCCAAGAGACCCAGTACTTC
CDR3 protein: CASSPGPIPQETQYF

D gene: TRBD2
V gene: TRBV4-2
clone size: -
J gene: TRBJ2-3
CDR3 DNA: TGTGCCAGCAGCCAAGACCGACTAGCGGGCAACACAGATACGCAGTATTTT
CDR3 protein: CASSQDRLAGNTDTQYF

D gene: -
V gene: TRBV4-3
clone size: -
J gene: TRBJ1-1
CDR3 DNA: TGCGCCAGCAGCCCCGGAACGGGGGGCTTAGATACTGAAGCTTTCTTT
CDR3 protein: CASSPGTGGLDTEAFF

D gene: -
V gene: TRBV4-3
clone size: -
J gene: TRBJ1-4
CDR3 DNA: TGCGCCAGCAGCCAAGACAGGGGAGCTGCAACTAATGAAAAACTGTTTTTT
CDR3 protein: CASSQDRGAATNEKLFF

D gene: -
V gene: TRBV20-1
clone size: few
J gene: TRBJ2-1
CDR3 DNA: TGCAGTGTCCCCCGTCGGACTCCAGCCTACAATGAGCAGTTCTTC
CDR3 protein: CSVPRRTPAYNEQFF

D gene: TRBD2
V gene: TRBV6-5
clone size: few
J gene: TRBJ2-1
CDR3 DNA: TGTGCCAGCAGTTACGGGACTAGCCGATCTGAGCAGTTCTTC
CDR3 protein: CASSYGTSRSEQFF

D gene: -
V gene: TRBV9
clone size: -
J gene: TRBJ2-5
CDR3 DNA: TGTGCCAGCAGCCCCGGGCAGTTTGAAGAGACCCAGTACTTC
CDR3 protein: CASSPGQFEETQYF

D gene: -
V gene: TRBV12-3/TRBV12-4
clone size: -
J gene: TRBJ2-6
CDR3 DNA: TGTGCCAGCAGTTTGGCGCCGACTTCTGGGGCCAACGTCCTGACTTTC
CDR3 protein: CASSLAPTSGANVLTF

D gene: -
V gene: TRBV7-9
clone size: few
J gene: TRBJ2-1
CDR3 DNA: TGTGCCAGCAGCCCCGAGCGTTCCGGGTACAATGAGCAGTTCTTC
CDR3 protein: CASSPERSGYNEQFF

D gene: -
V gene: TRBV7-9
clone size: -
J gene: TRBJ2-5
CDR3 DNA: TGTGCCAGCAGCTCCTCAACAGGGATCCAAGAGACCCAGTACTTC
CDR3 protein: CASSSSTGIQETQYF

D gene: -
V gene: TRBV4-1
clone size: -
J gene: TRBJ1-4
CDR3 DNA: TGCGCCAGCAGCCAGGCTTACGGGGGGTTAGGTGAAAAACTGTTTTTT
CDR3 protein: CASSQAYGGLGEKLFF